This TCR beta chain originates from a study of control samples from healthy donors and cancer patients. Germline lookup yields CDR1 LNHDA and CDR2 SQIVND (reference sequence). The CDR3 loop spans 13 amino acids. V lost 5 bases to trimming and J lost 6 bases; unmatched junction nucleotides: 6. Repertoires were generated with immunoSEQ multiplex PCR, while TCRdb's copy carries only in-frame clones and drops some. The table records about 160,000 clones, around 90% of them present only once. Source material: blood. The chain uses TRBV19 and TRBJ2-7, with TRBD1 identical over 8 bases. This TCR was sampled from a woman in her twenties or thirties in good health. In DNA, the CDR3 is TGTGCCAGTAGTCCCGACAGGGGCGGCGAGCAGTACTTC. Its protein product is CASSPDRGGEQYF.